The 11 T cell receptor beta chains below all came from one sample that was sequenced in a study of cytomegalovirus exposure and HLA in healthy donors. Some clones are missing from TCRdb's copy, which holds only in-frame ones; the method was immunoSEQ multiplex PCR. The repertoire has about 130,000 clones, roughly nine tenths of them found once; the top ten carry about 10%. Sample: PBMCs. The source is a woman between 18 and 30 years old in good health and CMV-seropositive.

This chain connects TRBV7-9 to TRBJ2-7, with D unclear. Deletions cut 1 base from V and 7 bases from J, with 8 bases between. CDR3 length equals 12 residues. Germline V gene data show CDR1 as SEHNR and CDR2 as FQNEAQ (reference sequence). DNA of the CDR3: TGTGCCAGCAGCTTAGGGCAGTATGAGCAGTACTTC. The encoded protein is CASSLGQYEQYF.

CDR3 sequence: CASREDGVETQYF. The CDR3 DNA sequence: TGTGCCAGCAGGGAGGATGGGGTGGAGACCCAGTACTTC. The J gene is TRBJ2-5, the V gene TRBV6-5, with D possibly being TRBD2 (5 bases). CDR3 length: 13 residues. Trimming pared 6 bases from V and 5 bases from J, leaving 13 bases between. From germline, CDR1 is MNHEY and CDR2 SVGAGI.

The V call is TRBV18, the J call TRBJ2-7; TRBD1 matches at 9 bases. Germline V gene data show CDR1 as KGHSH and CDR2 as LQKENI. Trimming cost V 3 bases and J 3 bases; bases outside gene matches: 9. This CDR3 is built from 16 residues. This CDR3 is CASSPLSGTGIYEQYF. In DNA form, the CDR3 reads TGTGCCAGCTCACCTCTGAGCGGGACAGGGATCTACGAGCAGTACTTC.

The V gene is TRBV5-1, the J gene TRBJ2-6, with D possibly matching TRBD2 (6 bases). CDR3 length equals 16 residues. V dropped 2 bases and J dropped 0 bases, with 9 bases sitting between them. Germline values: CDR1 SGHRS, CDR2 YFSETQ. The CDR3 bases are TGCGCCAGCAGCTTTATCGGGGGCTCTGGGGCCAACGTCCTGACTTTC. Protein product: CASSFIGGSGANVLTF.

The chain has TRBV11-3 and TRBJ2-1, with 7 bases that match TRBD1. There are 15 residues in the CDR3. Trimming at V came to 4 bases and at J to 2 bases, leaving 5 bases not matched to a gene. The V gene's germline CDR1 is SGHNT and CDR2 YENEEA. The CDR3 nucleotides are TGTGCCAGCAGCTCCGGGACAGAGACCTACAATGAGCAGTTCTTC. Amino acid sequence: CASSSGTETYNEQFF.

The chain employs TRBV18 and TRBJ1-1; TRBD1 aligns across 8 bases. The CDR3 spans 15 residues. Trimming removed 4 bases from V and 0 bases from J; junction bases left unmatched: 4. CDR1 is KGHSH, CDR2 LQKENI, per germline. The CDR3 sequence is CASSRQTGVNTEAFF. The CDR3, as DNA: TGTGCCAGCTCACGCCAGACAGGGGTGAACACTGAAGCTTTCTTT.

The genes are TRBV4-1 and TRBJ1-2, with 8 bases identical to TRBD1. Per the germline V gene, CDR1 is MGHRA and CDR2 is YSYEKL. This CDR3 comprises 16 residues. V gave up 2 bases and J gave up 7 bases; unmatched junction bases: 12. The chain's CDR3 is CASSQRFIQGVGGYTF. The CDR3 DNA follows: TGCGCCAGCAGCCAACGTTTTATACAGGGGGTGGGTGGCTACACCTTC.

The chain recombines TRBV6-1 with TRBJ2-5, with D possibly TRBD1 on 7 matching bases. The CDR3 is 15 residues long. The germline V gene encodes CDR1 MNHNS and CDR2 SASEGT. V was shortened by 6 bases and J by 0 bases, with 14 bases between the two germline ends. Here the CDR3 DNA reads TGTGCCAGCAGGAGACGCGGGACAGACCAAGAGACCCAGTACTTC. Amino acid sequence: CASRRRGTDQETQYF.

The chain links TRBV11-2 to TRBJ2-7; D might be TRBD2 (6 bases). Germline CDR1 SGHAT, CDR2 FQNNGV. V dropped 0 bases and J dropped 7 bases, with 13 bases sitting between them. The CDR3 spans 14 residues. CDR3 loop: CASSLDGGFGEQYF. Here the CDR3 DNA reads TGTGCCAGCAGCTTAGATGGGGGGTTCGGGGAGCAGTACTTC. The variable domain in full, with the rest retrieved from reference TRBV11-2 and TRBJ2-7, is EAGVAQSPRYKIIEKRQSVAFWCNPISGHATLYWYQQILGQGPKLLIQFQNNGVVDDSQLPKDRFSAERLKGVDSTLKIQPAKLEDSAVYLCASSLDGGFGEQYFGPGTRLTVT.

This clone was seen a few times. This chain uses TRBV10-1 with TRBJ2-7; D is possibly TRBD2 (6 bases). Deletions cut 4 bases from V and 7 bases from J, with 14 bases between. The germline gives CDR1 WNHNN, CDR2 SYGVQD (reference sequence). The CDR3 covers 13 residues. This CDR3 reads CASSGSRGLEQYF. In DNA form, the CDR3 reads TGCGCCAGCAGTGGATCTAGGGGACTTGAGCAGTACTTC.

This clone was seen repeatedly, ten times or more. The rearrangement joins TRBV28 to TRBJ2-1; D call uncertain. From germline, CDR1 is MDHEN and CDR2 SYDVKM. Trimming removed 5 bases at V and 6 bases at J, with 5 bases between. CDR3 length: 11 residues. CDR3 DNA: TGTGCCAGCAGTCCTACCAATGAGCAGTTCTTC. Translated: CASSPTNEQFF. Complete variable domain (other parts from reference TRBV28 and TRBJ2-1): DVKVTQSSRYLVKRTGEKVFLECVQDMDHENMFWYRQDPGLGLRLIYFSYDVKMKEKGDIPEGYSVSREKKERFSLILESASTNQTSMYLCASSPTNEQFFGPGTRLTVL.